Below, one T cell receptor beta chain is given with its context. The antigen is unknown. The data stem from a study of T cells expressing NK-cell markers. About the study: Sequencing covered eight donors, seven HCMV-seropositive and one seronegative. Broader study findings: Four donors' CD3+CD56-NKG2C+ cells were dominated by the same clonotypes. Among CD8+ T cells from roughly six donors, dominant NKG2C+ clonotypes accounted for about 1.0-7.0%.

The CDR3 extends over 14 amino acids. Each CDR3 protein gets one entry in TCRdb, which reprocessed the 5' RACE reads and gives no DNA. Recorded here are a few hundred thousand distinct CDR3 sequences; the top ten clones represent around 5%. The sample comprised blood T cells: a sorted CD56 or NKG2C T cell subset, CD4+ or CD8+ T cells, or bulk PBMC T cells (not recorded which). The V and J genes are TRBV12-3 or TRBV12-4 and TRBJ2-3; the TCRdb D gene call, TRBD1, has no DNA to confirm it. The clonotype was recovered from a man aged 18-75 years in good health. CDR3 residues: CASKGVGRTDTQYF.